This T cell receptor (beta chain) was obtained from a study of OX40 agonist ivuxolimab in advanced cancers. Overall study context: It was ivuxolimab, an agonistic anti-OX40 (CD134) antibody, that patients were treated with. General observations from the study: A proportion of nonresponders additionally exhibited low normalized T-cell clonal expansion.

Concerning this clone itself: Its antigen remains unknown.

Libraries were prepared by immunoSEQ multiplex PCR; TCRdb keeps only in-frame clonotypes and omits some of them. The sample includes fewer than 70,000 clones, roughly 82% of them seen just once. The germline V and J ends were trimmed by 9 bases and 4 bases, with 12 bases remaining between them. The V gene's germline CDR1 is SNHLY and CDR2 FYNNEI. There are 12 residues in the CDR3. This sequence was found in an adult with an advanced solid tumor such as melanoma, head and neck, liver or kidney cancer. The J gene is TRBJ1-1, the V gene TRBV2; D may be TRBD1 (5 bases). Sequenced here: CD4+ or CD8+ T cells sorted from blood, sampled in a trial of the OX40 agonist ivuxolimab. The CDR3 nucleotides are TGTGCCAGTGTCAGGGAGGGCACTGAAGCTTTCTTT. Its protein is CASVREGTEAFF.